Shown below are 21 T cell receptor beta chains from a single sample sequenced in a study of blood T cell repertoires in COVID-19. Some clones are missing from TCRdb's copy, which holds only in-frame ones; the method was immunoSEQ multiplex PCR. Of roughly 170,000 clones in the sample, about 72% were seen once. The sample consisted of PBMCs or T cells enriched from blood (not recorded which). The receptors were sampled from a woman between 50 and 59 years old who had recovered from COVID-19.

This clone was counted between two and nine times. The chain uses TRBV18 and TRBJ1-6, with 8 bases fitting TRBD1. V lost 3 bases to trimming and J lost 5 bases; unmatched junction nucleotides: 3. The germline CDR1 and CDR2 sequences are KGHSH and LQKENI. The CDR3 contains 15 residues. CDR3 nucleotide sequence: TGTGCCAGCTCACCCCGGACAGGGCATAATTCACCCCTCCACTTT. Translated: CASSPRTGHNSPLHF.

This sequence joins TRBV10-3 and TRBJ2-1; 9 positions match TRBD2. This CDR3 region has 16 residues. Germline loops: CDR1 ENHRY, CDR2 SYGVKD. J lost 4 bases, V lost 0 bases, and 4 bases had no gene match. CDR3: CAISESLSGRYNEQFF. CDR3 nucleotide sequence: TGTGCCATCAGTGAGTCCCTTAGCGGGAGATACAATGAGCAGTTCTTC.

This rearrangement joins TRBV15 to TRBJ1-2, with a weak D call TRBD1 (6 bases). This CDR3 has 14 amino acids. CDR1 is LNHNV, CDR2 YYDKDF, per germline (reference sequence). Trimming shortened V by 4 bases and J by 2 bases, and 11 bases separated the two germline ends. The CDR3 sequence: CATSIGQRNYGYTF. Here the CDR3 DNA reads TGTGCCACCAGCATAGGACAGAGGAACTATGGCTACACCTTC.

Only a few counts were recorded for this clone. The chain combines TRBV28 with TRBJ2-3; 7 bases map to TRBD1. The CDR3 totals 15 residues. V lost 6 bases, J lost 2 bases, and 8 bases stayed unmatched. Germline CDR1 reads MDHEN; CDR2 reads SYDVKM. The CDR3 spells CASSAIDRDTDTQYF. Written as DNA, the CDR3 is TGTGCCAGCAGCGCGATAGACAGGGACACAGATACGCAGTATTTT.

The V and J genes are TRBV5-1 and TRBJ1-5; tentatively, D is TRBD1 (6 bases). V was trimmed by 1 base and J by 6 bases, leaving 14 bases between them. This CDR3 is 15 amino acids long. CDR1 is SGHRS and CDR2 is YFSETQ in the germline V gene. CDR3 sequence: CASSLSGGYGQPQHF. The CDR3, as DNA: TGCGCCAGCAGCTTGAGTGGGGGCTACGGTCAGCCCCAGCATTTT.

This rearrangement joins TRBV5-1 to TRBJ1-2; 9 nucleotides line up with TRBD1. The germline V gene has CDR1 SGHRS and CDR2 YFSETQ. The CDR3 has 18 amino acids. With V trimmed by 2 bases and J by 2 bases, 13 bases remained unmatched. As DNA, the CDR3 is TGCGCCAGCAGCTTAACCAATTTGGGACAGGGCGCGAACTATGGCTACACCTTC. This encodes CASSLTNLGQGANYGYTF.

This clone was recorded a few times. The chain links TRBV20-1 to TRBJ2-5; a possible D gene is TRBD1 (6 bases). Germline CDR1 DFQATT, CDR2 SNEGSKA (reference sequence). V shed 3 bases and J shed 1 base, with 15 bases lying between them. The CDR3 loop spans 15 amino acids. The CDR3 loop reads CSASMPQGFQETQYF. As DNA, the CDR3 is TGCAGTGCTAGTATGCCTCAGGGGTTCCAAGAGACCCAGTACTTC.

The J gene is TRBJ2-7, the V gene TRBV10-3; the D is unclear. The CDR3 has 11 residues. V was pared by 0 bases and J by 6 bases, with 3 bases between. Germline CDR1 and CDR2: ENHRY and SYGVKD. CDR3 sequence: CAISESREQYF. In DNA form, the CDR3 reads TGTGCCATCAGTGAGTCGCGCGAGCAGTACTTC.

The chain employs TRBV7-2 and TRBJ2-7; D gene uncertain. V lost 8 bases to trimming and J lost 2 bases, with 7 bases between them. Germline loops: CDR1 SGHTA, CDR2 FQGNSA. There are 11 residues in the CDR3. CDR3 DNA: TGTGCCAGCCGTAGTGCCTACGAGCAGTACTTC. Protein: CASRSAYEQYF.

V is TRBV7-9 and J is TRBJ1-4; 8 positions agree with TRBD1. Germline CDR1 and CDR2: SEHNR and FQNEAQ (reference sequence). The V segment lost 5 bases and the J segment 8 bases; nucleotides outside the gene matches: 10. The CDR3 has 15 amino acids. CDR3 protein: CASSPTTGGTEKLFF. CDR3 sequence (DNA): TGTGCCAGCAGCCCGACCACAGGGGGGACCGAAAAACTGTTTTTT.

In DNA form, the CDR3 reads TGTGCCAGCAGCTATACCGGGACAGGATCCTACGAGCAGTACTTC. It codes for CASSYTGTGSYEQYF. The rearrangement joins TRBV7-3 to TRBJ2-7; 8 bases agree with TRBD1. The CDR3 sequence is 15 residues long. Looked up from germline, CDR1 is SGHTA and CDR2 is FQGTGA. The J segment lost 1 base and the V segment lost 4 bases, leaving 6 bases of the junction unmatched.

This chain uses TRBV7-8 with TRBJ2-7; a weak D match, TRBD1 (6 bases). Germline V gene data show CDR1 as SGHVS and CDR2 as FQNEAQ. The CDR3 sequence is 14 residues long. The V gene lost 6 bases and the J gene lost 0 bases, with 12 bases spanning the gap. Written as DNA, the CDR3 is TGTGCCAGCAGTCACAGGGACGGCTCCTACGAGCAGTACTTC. Translating it yields CASSHRDGSYEQYF. Full variable domain (outside the CDR3, taken from reference TRBV7-8 and TRBJ2-7): GAGVSQSPRYKVAKRGQDVALRCDPISGHVSLFWYQQALGQGPEFLTYFQNEAQLDKSGLPSDRFFAERPEGSVSTLKIQRTQQEDSAVYLCASSHRDGSYEQYFGPGTRLTVT.

This clone was seen once. The V call is TRBV28, the J call TRBJ2-7; TRBD2 agrees at 11 bases. Germline-derived CDR1 and CDR2 are MDHEN and SYDVKM. CDR3 size: 14 residues. The trim removed 5 bases at V and 1 base at J, leaving 1 base unmatched. This CDR3 reads CASSLAGGSYEQYF. CDR3 DNA sequence: TGTGCCAGCAGTCTAGCGGGAGGTTCCTACGAGCAGTACTTC.

This rearrangement joins TRBV28 to TRBJ1-1, with 7 positions matching TRBD1. Germline V gene sequence: CDR1 MDHEN, CDR2 SYDVKM. This CDR3 has 15 residues. With 5 bases clipped from V and 5 bases from J, the junction kept 11 bases outside the gene matches. DNA of the CDR3: TGTGCCAGCAGTCTACGGACAGGACGCGGGACTGAAGCTTTCTTT. Its protein product is CASSLRTGRGTEAFF.

This chain uses TRBV7-9 with TRBJ2-2; 16 bases match TRBD2. This CDR3 comprises 15 residues. Germline CDR1 reads SEHNR; CDR2 reads FQNEAQ (reference sequence). V shed 9 bases and J 7 bases; nucleotides not matched to a gene: 5. The CDR3, as DNA: TGTGCCAGGCAAGGGACTAGCGGGAGGGGCGGGGAGCTGTTTTTT. It translates to CARQGTSGRGGELFF.

V is TRBV18 and J is TRBJ2-7; tentatively, D is TRBD1 (6 bases). The V gene lost 3 bases and the J gene lost 3 bases, with 12 bases spanning the gap. Germline values: CDR1 KGHSH, CDR2 LQKENI. The CDR3 contains 14 residues. This CDR3 reads CASSPGAENYEQYF. The CDR3 region has the DNA TGTGCCAGCTCACCGGGGGCGGAAAACTACGAGCAGTACTTC.

The gene calls are TRBV30 and TRBJ2-2, with D perhaps matching TRBD1 (5 bases). The V end lost 0 bases, the J end lost 0 bases, and 14 bases lay between the germline ends. There are 17 residues in the CDR3. In germline, CDR1 is GTSNPN, CDR2 SVGIG (reference sequence). CDR3 protein: CAWSVLSGRANTGELFF. The DNA of the CDR3 is TGTGCCTGGAGTGTACTCTCCGGCAGGGCGAACACCGGGGAGCTGTTTTTT.

V is TRBV15 and J is TRBJ1-2; 9 positions agree with TRBD1. CDR1 LNHNV and CDR2 YYDKDF come from the germline V gene (reference sequence). V shed 5 bases, J shed 6 bases, and the junction held 7 bases outside the gene matches. There are 14 residues in the CDR3. CDR3 nucleotides: TGTGCCACCAGCGCTGACACAGGGGGCAATGGCTACACCTTC. Translation gives CATSADTGGNGYTF.

The chain is built from TRBV4-2 and TRBJ2-3, with TRBD1 matching 8 bases. The V segment lost 4 bases and the J segment 0 bases; nucleotides outside the gene matches: 12. The CDR3 spans 18 residues. The germline gives CDR1 LGHNA, CDR2 YNFKEQ. CDR3 loop: CASSLQGASDTSTDTQYF. CDR3 coding DNA: TGTGCCAGCAGCCTCCAGGGGGCTAGCGATACTAGCACAGATACGCAGTATTTT.

The gene calls are TRBV11-2 and TRBJ2-1; TRBD2 matches 10 bases. Per the germline V gene, CDR1 is SGHAT and CDR2 is FQNNGV. The CDR3 has 17 residues. Germline trimming cut 4 bases from V and 2 bases from J; bases unmatched to any gene: 8. CDR3 nucleotides: TGTGCCAGCAGCTCCTTCTCGGGGACTAGCGCCTACAATGAGCAGTTCTTC. Protein product: CASSSFSGTSAYNEQFF. Together with reference TRBV11-2 and TRBJ2-1, the CDR3 gives the full variable domain: EAGVAQSPRYKIIEKRQSVAFWCNPISGHATLYWYQQILGQGPKLLIQFQNNGVVDDSQLPKDRFSAERLKGVDSTLKIQPAKLEDSAVYLCASSSFSGTSAYNEQFFGPGTRLTVL.

The chain links TRBV7-9 to TRBJ1-3; 7 bases agree with TRBD1. Trimming removed 5 bases from V and 2 bases from J; junction bases left unmatched: 6. The CDR3 length is 15 residues. Germline loops: CDR1 SEHNR, CDR2 FQNEAQ (reference sequence). This chain's CDR3 is CASSTLTGAGNTIYF. CDR3 sequence (DNA): TGTGCCAGCAGCACTTTAACAGGGGCTGGAAACACCATATATTTT.